The next 15 T cell receptor beta chains were all read from a single sample in a study of early T cells in non-severe SARS-CoV-2 infection (dated by TCRdb to 2020 to 2022). Preparation of the library involved 5' RACE. Sequencing was performed on a NextSeq 500. TCRdb reworked the public reads: Q25 trimming with fastp, MiXCR clone assembly, productive beta chains retained. Each entry merges the rows of one CDR3 protein and shows their most common DNA and genes. The sample table lists over 50,000 distinct CDR3 sequences, less than 9.5% of them with a count of one. Clones ranked in the top ten supply about 4.2% of the sample. What was sequenced was whole blood. The receptors derive from an adult who was a healthcare worker with PCR-confirmed SARS-CoV-2 infection or an uninfected control (not recorded which).

The V gene is TRBV9, the J gene TRBJ1-3, with D possibly being TRBD1 (5 bases). The CDR3 totals 15 residues. From germline, CDR1 is SGDLS and CDR2 YYNGEE. The ends were cut back, 1 base at V and 0 bases at J, with 8 bases in the middle. CDR3 amino acids: CASSVSGTSGNTIYF. In nucleotides, the CDR3 is TGTGCCAGCAGCGTATCAGGGACCTCTGGAAACACCATATATTTT.

The V call is TRBV14, the J call TRBJ2-1, with D perhaps matching TRBD2 (6 bases). Germline CDR1 reads SGHDN; CDR2 reads FVKESK. With 4 bases removed from V and 4 bases from J, the gap between germline ends came to 11 bases. The CDR3 has 14 amino acids. The CDR3 is CASSRRDGYNEQFF. The CDR3 DNA follows: TGTGCCAGCAGCCGGAGGGACGGATACAATGAGCAGTTCTTC.

V usage is TRBV6-5 and J usage is TRBJ2-1; D is possibly TRBD1 or TRBD2 (5 bases each). The ends were cut back, 6 bases at V and 0 bases at J, with 12 bases in the middle. The CDR3 length is 15 residues. Per germline, CDR1 MNHEY and CDR2 SVGAGI. The CDR3 loop reads CASRQEAGSYNEQFF. Here the CDR3 DNA reads TGTGCCAGCAGACAGGAGGCGGGCTCCTACAATGAGCAGTTCTTC.

The chain employs TRBV11-2 and TRBJ2-7, with D hard to call. V lost 5 bases and J lost 6, with 11 bases in between. This CDR3 contains 12 residues. The germline V gene encodes CDR1 SGHAT and CDR2 FQNNGV. Written as DNA, the CDR3 is TGTGCCAGCAGCCCCCGGAGTGGCGAGCAGTACTTC. Its protein is CASSPRSGEQYF.

There are many counts of this clonotype. J is TRBJ1-1 and V is TRBV7-8, with D uncertain. The CDR3 runs to 14 residues. V gave up 5 bases and J gave up 0 bases, with 10 bases separating them. Germline CDR1 reads SGHVS; CDR2 reads FQNEAQ. CDR3 bases: TGTGCCAGCAGCCAAAGGGAAATGAACACTGAAGCTTTCTTT. This gives the protein CASSQREMNTEAFF.

Ten or more counts support this clonotype. The rearrangement joins TRBV12-5 to TRBJ1-2; TRBD1 might be the D (5 bases). The V gene's germline CDR1 is LGHNT and CDR2 FRNRAP. The CDR3 is made up of 14 amino acids. The V and J ends lost 5 bases and 4 bases respectively, with 14 bases between them. This chain's CDR3 is CASGNKQDSYGYTF. The CDR3 bases are TGTGCTAGTGGTAATAAACAAGACAGCTATGGCTACACCTTC.

V gene TRBV20-1 combines with J gene TRBJ2-3; no definite D call. The CDR3 covers 11 residues. Trimming removed 4 bases from V and 2 bases from J, with 4 bases in between. Germline lookup yields CDR1 DFQATT and CDR2 SNEGSKA (reference sequence). Here the CDR3 DNA reads TGCAGTGCTACAATCACAGATACGCAGTATTTT. This codes for CSATITDTQYF.

For this clonotype: The junction and the germline gene differ at one end; a read error may be behind it. The V gene is TRBV2, the J gene TRBJ2-1; TRBD2 agrees at 7 bases. This CDR3 is built from 13 residues. In germline, CDR1 is SNHLY, CDR2 FYNNEI. The CDR3: CASSEGLADEQFF. In DNA, the CDR3 is TGTGCCAGCAGTGAAGGACTAGCCGATGAGCAGTTTTTC.

The chain links TRBV20-1 to TRBJ2-1; 13 bases agree with TRBD2. J gave up 2 bases and V 5 bases, and 6 bases lay outside the gene matches. CDR1 DFQATT and CDR2 SNEGSKA come from the germline V gene (reference sequence). This CDR3 has 16 amino acids. The CDR3 DNA reads TGCAGTGCTGGAAGACTAGCGGGGGGCCCCTACAATGAGCAGTTCTTC. Its protein is CSAGRLAGGPYNEQFF.

This clonotype was detected many times. The J gene is TRBJ2-1, the V gene TRBV7-6, with D perhaps matching TRBD1 (5 bases). The CDR3 covers 16 residues. V lost 2 bases and J lost 0, with 11 bases in between. Germline V lookup: CDR1 SGHVS, CDR2 FNYEAQ. CDR3 protein: CASSLTGALSYNEQFF. CDR3 nucleotides: TGTGCCAGCAGCTTAACAGGAGCCCTCTCCTACAATGAGCAGTTCTTC.

This clonotype has just a few counts. The CDR3 loop reads CATKLLERSEETQYF. CDR3 in DNA: TGTGCCACCAAATTACTAGAAAGGAGCGAGGAGACCCAGTACTTC. J is TRBJ2-5 and V is TRBV25-1; D is possibly TRBD2 (5 bases). Per the germline V gene, CDR1 is MGHDK and CDR2 is SYGVNS. Trimming shortened V by 10 bases and J by 5 bases, and 23 bases separated the two germline ends. This CDR3 has 15 amino acids.

There are many counts of this clonotype. V usage is TRBV19 and J usage is TRBJ1-2, with 10 bases fitting TRBD1. CDR1 is LNHDA and CDR2 is SQIVND in the germline V gene (reference sequence). The CDR3 consists of 15 residues. The trim removed 5 bases at V and 4 bases at J, leaving 7 bases unmatched. The CDR3 reads CASSPGTGAGYGYTF. DNA of the CDR3: TGTGCCAGTAGTCCCGGGACAGGGGCTGGCTATGGCTACACCTTC. Variable domain in full (rest from reference TRBV19 and TRBJ1-2): DGGITQSPKYLFRKEGQNVTLSCEQNLNHDAMYWYRQDPGQGLRLIYYSQIVNDFQKGDIAEGYSVSREKKESFPLTVTSAQKNPTAFYLCASSPGTGAGYGYTFGSGTRLTVV.

The V and J genes are TRBV6-1 and TRBJ2-3; 10 bases fit TRBD2. V dropped 6 bases and J dropped 2; count of bases not matched to a gene: 8. Germline CDR1 and CDR2: MNHNS and SASEGT. This CDR3 contains 16 residues. CDR3 sequence: CASRAQRGGLTDTQYF. CDR3 in DNA: TGTGCCAGCAGGGCCCAGCGGGGGGGCCTCACAGATACGCAGTATTTT.

This chain connects TRBV18 to TRBJ2-1, with D unresolved. V lost 1 base, J lost 4 bases, and 14 bases lay in between. Germline CDR1 is KGHSH and CDR2 is LQKENI. The CDR3 is made up of 16 amino acids. The CDR3 here is CASSPRYQQLYNEQFF. CDR3 nucleotide sequence: TGTGCCAGCTCACCACGCTACCAACAACTTTACAATGAGCAGTTCTTC.

The chain employs TRBV20-1 and TRBJ2-3; D is uncertain. V was shortened by 4 bases and J by 4 bases, with 6 bases between the two germline ends. Germline-derived CDR1 and CDR2 are DFQATT and SNEGSKA (reference sequence). CDR3 length equals 11 residues. The CDR3 DNA follows: TGCAGTGCTACAATTTCAGATACGCAGTATTTT. This sequence encodes CSATISDTQYF.